This T cell receptor (beta chain) emerged from a study of T cell responses to AZD1222 COVID-19 vaccine. Overall study: Pooled in the analysis were second doses at about 4 or about 12 weeks. Study-wide findings and caveats: Targets within unmutated variant regions were reportedly found for nearly half of spike-specific TCRs. Recipients of AZD1222 seropositive at baseline numbered only 5 or 6.

On this clone itself: Its antigen is not known.

CDR3 length equals 13 residues. Germline V CDR1 and CDR2: SGHNT, YYREEE (reference sequence). With 1 base removed from V and 2 bases from J, the gap between germline ends came to 6 bases. Sequencing used immunoSEQ multiplex PCR; TCRdb keeps in-frame clones, though not all of them. The profile shows 100,000 to 150,000 clones, approximately 90% of them singletons. The chain couples TRBV5-4 to TRBJ1-1, with D possibly being TRBD1 (5 bases). The source material was peripheral blood, sampled on day 0 of AZD1222 vaccination. This receptor was obtained from an adult in good health. CDR3 DNA: TGTGCCAGCAGCTTGCAGGGAAACACTGAAGCTTTCTTT. It codes for CASSLQGNTEAFF.